This T cell receptor beta chain was captured by sequencing in a study of T cells after posttransplantation cyclophosphamide. Findings of the study overall: Donor-recipient repertoire similarity was low at 1-2 months, rising over year one. Recipient CMV seropositivity and CMV reactivation strongly tracked TRB clonality. Blood and skin or GI T cell repertoires showed limited TRB overlap.

CDR1 is SGHAT, CDR2 FQNNGV, per germline. The V end lost 9 bases, the J end lost 0 bases, and 12 bases lay between the germline ends. The CDR3 totals 13 residues. Assay used: immunoSEQ multiplex PCR; TCRdb lists only in-frame clones, some missing. Here the sample spans about 1,700 clones, around 83% being singletons. Details on this clone: Its antigen remains unidentified.

Material: CD8+ T cells sorted from bone marrow. V gene TRBV11-2 combines with J gene TRBJ2-7, with D possibly being TRBD1 (5 bases). The clonotype was recovered from a woman aged 45 to 65 in good health and a related stem cell transplant donor. CDR3 DNA sequence: TGTGCCAGTGGGGCGCCCAGCTCCTACGAGCAGTACTTC. Protein sequence: CASGAPSSYEQYF.